Described below is a single T cell receptor (beta chain) sequence and its context. Germline CDR1 and CDR2: SGHRS and YFSETQ. With 4 bases clipped from V and 8 bases from J, the junction kept 8 bases outside the gene matches. CDR3 length: 13 residues. The repertoire was sequenced with immunoSEQ multiplex PCR; TCRdb's copy has only in-frame clones and lacks some. The profile shows over 150,000 clones, roughly 83% of them singletons. The data originate from a study of blood T cell repertoires in COVID-19. Study at large: The United States, Italy and Spain supplied acute and convalescent COVID-19 samples.

The gene calls are TRBV5-1 and TRBJ1-1; 7 positions agree with TRBD1. Sample: PBMCs or T cells enriched from blood (not recorded which). This sequence was found in a woman between 25 and 40 years old who had recovered from COVID-19. CDR3 loop: CASSITLDREAFF. Written as DNA, the CDR3 is TGCGCCAGCAGCATCACCCTGGACAGGGAAGCTTTCTTT.